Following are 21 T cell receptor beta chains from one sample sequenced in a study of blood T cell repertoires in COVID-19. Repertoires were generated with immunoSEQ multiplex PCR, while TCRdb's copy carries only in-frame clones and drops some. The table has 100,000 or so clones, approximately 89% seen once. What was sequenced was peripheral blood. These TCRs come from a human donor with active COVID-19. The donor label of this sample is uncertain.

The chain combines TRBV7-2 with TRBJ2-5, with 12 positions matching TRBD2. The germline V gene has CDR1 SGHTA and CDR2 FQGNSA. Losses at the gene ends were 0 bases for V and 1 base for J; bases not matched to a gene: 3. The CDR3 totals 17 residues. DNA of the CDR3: TGTGCCAGCAGCTTAGCTACTAGCGGGGGGCTCCAAGAGACCCAGTACTTC. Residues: CASSLATSGGLQETQYF.

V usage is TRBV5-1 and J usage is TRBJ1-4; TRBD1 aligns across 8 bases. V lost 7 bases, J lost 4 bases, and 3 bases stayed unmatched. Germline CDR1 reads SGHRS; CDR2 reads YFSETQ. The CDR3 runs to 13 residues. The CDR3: CASGTGLNEKLFF. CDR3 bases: TGCGCCAGCGGGACAGGCCTTAATGAAAAACTGTTTTTT.

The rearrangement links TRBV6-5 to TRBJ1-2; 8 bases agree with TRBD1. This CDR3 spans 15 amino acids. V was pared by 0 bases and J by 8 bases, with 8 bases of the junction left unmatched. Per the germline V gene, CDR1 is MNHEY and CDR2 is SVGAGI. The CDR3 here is CASSYSSQGARGYTF. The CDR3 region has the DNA TGTGCCAGCAGTTACTCATCGCAGGGGGCTCGGGGCTACACCTTC.

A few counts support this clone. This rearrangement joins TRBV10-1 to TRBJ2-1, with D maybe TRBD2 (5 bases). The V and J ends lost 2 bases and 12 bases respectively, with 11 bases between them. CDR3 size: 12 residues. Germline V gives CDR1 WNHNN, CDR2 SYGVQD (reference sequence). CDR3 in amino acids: CASSEDSRGQFF. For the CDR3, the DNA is TGCGCCAGCAGTGAGGACTCTCGGGGGCAGTTCTTC.

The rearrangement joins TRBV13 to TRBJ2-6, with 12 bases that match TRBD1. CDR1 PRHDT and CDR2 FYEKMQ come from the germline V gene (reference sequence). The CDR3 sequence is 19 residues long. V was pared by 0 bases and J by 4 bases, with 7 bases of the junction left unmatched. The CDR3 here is CASSLGGTGGWKGANVLTF. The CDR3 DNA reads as TGTGCCAGCAGCTTAGGAGGGACAGGGGGCTGGAAAGGGGCCAACGTCCTGACTTTC.

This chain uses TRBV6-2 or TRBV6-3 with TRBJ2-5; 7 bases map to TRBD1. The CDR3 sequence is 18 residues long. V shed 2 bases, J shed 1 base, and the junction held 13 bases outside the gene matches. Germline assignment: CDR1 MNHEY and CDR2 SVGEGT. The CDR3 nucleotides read TGTGCCAGCAGTTACCCCGGGACAGCTCAAGAATCCCAAGAGACCCAGTACTTC. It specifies CASSYPGTAQESQETQYF.

The CDR3 DNA reads TGTGCCAGCAGCCGGGACAGGGATAATTCACCCCTCCACTTT. Translated: CASSRDRDNSPLHF. The V call is TRBV7-8, the J call TRBJ1-6, with 9 bases fitting TRBD1. The germline V gene has CDR1 SGHVS and CDR2 FQNEAQ. With 5 bases clipped from V and 5 bases from J, the junction kept 1 base outside the gene matches. The CDR3 extends over 14 amino acids.

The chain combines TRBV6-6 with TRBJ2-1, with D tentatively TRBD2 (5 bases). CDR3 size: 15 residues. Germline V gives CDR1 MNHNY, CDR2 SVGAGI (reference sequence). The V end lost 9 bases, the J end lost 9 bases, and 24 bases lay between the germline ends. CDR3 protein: CASAQIGRGLSEQFF. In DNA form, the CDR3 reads TGTGCCAGTGCGCAAATAGGCAGAGGGCTCAGTGAGCAGTTCTTC.

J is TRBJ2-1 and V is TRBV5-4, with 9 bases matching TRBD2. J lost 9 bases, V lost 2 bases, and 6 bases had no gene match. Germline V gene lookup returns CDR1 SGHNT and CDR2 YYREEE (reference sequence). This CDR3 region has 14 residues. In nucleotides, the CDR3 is TGTGCCAGCAGCTTTTACATAGCGGGGGCTGAGCAGTTCTTC. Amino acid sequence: CASSFYIAGAEQFF.

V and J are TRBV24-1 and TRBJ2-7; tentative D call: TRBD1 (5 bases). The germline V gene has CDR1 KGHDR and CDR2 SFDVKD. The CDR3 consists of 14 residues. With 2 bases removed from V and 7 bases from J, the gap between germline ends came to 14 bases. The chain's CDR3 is CATSDSLGPGEQYF. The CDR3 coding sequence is TGTGCCACCAGTGATTCCCTGGGGCCGGGTGAGCAGTACTTC.

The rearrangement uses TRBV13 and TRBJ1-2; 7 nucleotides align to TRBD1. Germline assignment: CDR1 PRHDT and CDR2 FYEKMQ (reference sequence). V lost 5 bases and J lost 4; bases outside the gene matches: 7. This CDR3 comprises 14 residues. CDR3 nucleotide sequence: TGTGCCAGCAGCGGACAGGCGTTGTTCTATGGCTACACCTTC. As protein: CASSGQALFYGYTF.

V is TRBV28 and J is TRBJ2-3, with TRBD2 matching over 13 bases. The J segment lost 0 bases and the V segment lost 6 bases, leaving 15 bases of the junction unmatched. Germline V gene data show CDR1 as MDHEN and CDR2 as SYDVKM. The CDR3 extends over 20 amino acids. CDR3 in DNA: TGTGCCAGCAGCTCCCCATGGGGACTAGCGGGGCCATCTAGCACAGATACGCAGTATTTT. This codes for CASSSPWGLAGPSSTDTQYF. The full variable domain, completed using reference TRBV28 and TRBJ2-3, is DVKVTQSSRYLVKRTGEKVFLECVQDMDHENMFWYRQDPGLGLRLIYFSYDVKMKEKGDIPEGYSVSREKKERFSLILESASTNQTSMYLCASSSPWGLAGPSSTDTQYFGPGTRLTVL.

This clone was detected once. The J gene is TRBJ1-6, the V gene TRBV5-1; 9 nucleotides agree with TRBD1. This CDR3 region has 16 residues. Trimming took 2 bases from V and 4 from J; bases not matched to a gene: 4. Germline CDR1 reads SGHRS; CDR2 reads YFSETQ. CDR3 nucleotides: TGCGCCAGCAGCTTACAGGGGGCTCCTTATAATTCACCCCTCCACTTT. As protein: CASSLQGAPYNSPLHF.

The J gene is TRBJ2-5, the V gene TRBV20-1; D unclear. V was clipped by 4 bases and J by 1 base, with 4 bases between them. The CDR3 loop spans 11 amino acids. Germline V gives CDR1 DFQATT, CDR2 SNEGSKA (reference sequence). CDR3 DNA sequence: TGCAGTGCTATCAGCCAAGAGACCCAGTACTTC. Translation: CSAISQETQYF.

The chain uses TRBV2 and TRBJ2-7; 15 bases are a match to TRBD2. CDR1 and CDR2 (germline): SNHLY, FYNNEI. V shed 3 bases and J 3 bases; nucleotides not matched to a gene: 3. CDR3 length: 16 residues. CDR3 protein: CASSDSGLAGGYEQYF. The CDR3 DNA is TGTGCCAGCAGTGATTCGGGACTAGCGGGGGGCTACGAGCAGTACTTC.

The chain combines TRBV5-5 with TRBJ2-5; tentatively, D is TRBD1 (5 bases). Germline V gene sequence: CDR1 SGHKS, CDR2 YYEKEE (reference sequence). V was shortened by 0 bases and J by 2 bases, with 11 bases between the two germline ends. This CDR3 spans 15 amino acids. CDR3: CASSLAQALQETQYF. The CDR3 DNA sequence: TGTGCCAGCAGCTTGGCACAGGCGCTACAAGAGACCCAGTACTTC.

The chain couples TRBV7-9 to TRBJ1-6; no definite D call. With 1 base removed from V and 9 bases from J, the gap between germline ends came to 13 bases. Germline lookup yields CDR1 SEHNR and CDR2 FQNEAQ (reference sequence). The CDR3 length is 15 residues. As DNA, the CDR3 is TGTGCCAGCAGCTTAGACCGCGGCGTAGGTTCACCCCTCCACTTT. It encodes CASSLDRGVGSPLHF.

In DNA, the CDR3 is TGTGCCAGCAGCGTAGCTAACCGTGGCACTGAAGCTTTCTTT. It yields the protein CASSVANRGTEAFF. The rearrangement links TRBV9 to TRBJ1-1; D not certain. This CDR3 is 14 amino acids long. Germline assignment: CDR1 SGDLS and CDR2 YYNGEE. The V end was cut by 0 bases, the J end by 4 bases, with 10 bases between.

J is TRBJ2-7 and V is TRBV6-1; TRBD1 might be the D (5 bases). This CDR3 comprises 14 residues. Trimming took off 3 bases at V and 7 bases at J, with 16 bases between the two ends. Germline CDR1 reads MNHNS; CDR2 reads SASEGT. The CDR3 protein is CASSDAQGFQEQYF. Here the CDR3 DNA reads TGTGCCAGCAGTGACGCTCAGGGTTTCCAAGAGCAGTACTTC.

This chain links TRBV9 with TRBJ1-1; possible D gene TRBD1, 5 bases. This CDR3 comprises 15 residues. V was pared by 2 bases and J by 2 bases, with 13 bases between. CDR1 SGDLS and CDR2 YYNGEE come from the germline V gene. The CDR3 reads CASSVGTLGNTEAFF. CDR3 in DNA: TGTGCCAGCAGCGTTGGGACTCTAGGAAACACTGAAGCTTTCTTT.

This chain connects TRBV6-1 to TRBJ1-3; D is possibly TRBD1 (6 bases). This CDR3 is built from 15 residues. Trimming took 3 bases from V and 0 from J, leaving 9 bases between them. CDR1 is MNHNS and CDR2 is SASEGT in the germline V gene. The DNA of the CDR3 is TGTGCCAGCAGTGACGTCAGGGGCTCTGGAAACACCATATATTTT. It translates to CASSDVRGSGNTIYF.